This T cell receptor beta chain is drawn from a study of blood T cell repertoires in COVID-19. Study details: Nucleic acid was either cDNA or gDNA, and it came from T cells, B-cell-depleted T cells, or PBMCs.

Seattle's enrolled individuals joined amid active infection and were then monitored longitudinally. In germline, CDR1 is MNHEY, CDR2 SVGEGT. V shed 2 bases and J 2 bases; nucleotides not matched to a gene: 6. CDR3 size: 18 residues. Study processing details: Amplification of reference gene primers was used by the study to estimate nucleated cell counts. The repertoire was sequenced with immunoSEQ multiplex PCR; TCRdb's copy has only in-frame clones and lacks some. V and J calls and clone size follow that table, whereas D and trimming were derived from the DNA. Of some 300,000 clones listed, 90% are singletons.

The chain links TRBV6-2 or TRBV6-3 to TRBJ2-4; 13 nucleotides agree with TRBD2. This receptor was taken from a woman aged 40 to 50 with COVID-19, enrolled during active disease. Sequenced input: peripheral blood. CDR3 loop: CASSYLQLAGGSKNIQYF. The CDR3 region has the DNA TGTGCCAGCAGTTACCTACAACTAGCGGGGGGGTCCAAAAACATTCAGTACTTC.